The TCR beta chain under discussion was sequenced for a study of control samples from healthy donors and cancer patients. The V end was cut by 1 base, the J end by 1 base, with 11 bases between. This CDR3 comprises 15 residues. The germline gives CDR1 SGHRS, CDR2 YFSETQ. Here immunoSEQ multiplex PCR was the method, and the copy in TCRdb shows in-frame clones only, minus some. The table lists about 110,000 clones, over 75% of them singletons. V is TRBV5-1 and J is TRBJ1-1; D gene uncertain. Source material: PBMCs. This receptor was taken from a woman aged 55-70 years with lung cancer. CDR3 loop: CASSLLSSRNTEAFF. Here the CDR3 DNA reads TGCGCCAGCAGCTTGTTGAGCTCGAGGAACACTGAAGCTTTCTTT.